Below, 17 T cell receptor beta chains from the same sample are listed, as sequenced in a study of monozygotic twins with inflammatory bowel disease. TCRdb re-called the 5' RACE reads; every CDR3 protein appears as one record, without DNA. This table lists about 300,000 distinct CDR3 sequences. The sample consisted of blood. The receptor source for this set is a human donor with ulcerative colitis or Crohn's disease, or a healthy co-twin of an affected twin (not recorded which).

This sequence joins TRBV3-1 and TRBJ2-2. The CDR3 runs to 16 residues. Germline CDR1 LGHDT, CDR2 YNNKEL (reference sequence). This chain's CDR3 is CASSQGQFANTGELFF.

The chain combines TRBV11-2 with TRBJ2-4; TCRdb designates TRBD1, a call that cannot be tested without DNA. From germline, CDR1 is SGHAT and CDR2 FQNNGV. The CDR3 length is 18 residues. CDR3 sequence: CASSFGETGPLAKNIQYF.

The chain couples TRBV20-1 to TRBJ2-5; as DNA is missing, the TRBD2 call by TCRdb cannot be tested. CDR1 and CDR2 from the germline V gene are DFQATT and SNEGSKA (reference sequence). The CDR3 consists of 17 residues. The CDR3 spells CSARGVTSGAFQETQYF.

The chain joins TRBV7-9 to TRBJ1-3. Germline CDR1 is SEHNR and CDR2 is FQNEAQ (reference sequence). The CDR3 contains 15 residues. CDR3 in amino acids: CASSLKTGSGNTIYF.

The chain uses TRBV30 and TRBJ2-5; TCRdb reports TRBD1, a call that lacks DNA to check it against. Germline CDR1 and CDR2: GTSNPN and SVGIG (reference sequence). The CDR3 sequence is 13 residues long. This CDR3 reads CAWSGTVQETQYF.

The rearrangement uses TRBV19 and TRBJ2-5; TCRdb designates TRBD2, a call that cannot be tested without DNA. Germline V CDR1 and CDR2: LNHDA, SQIVND (reference sequence). This CDR3 is built from 14 residues. The CDR3 spells CASRTSGSGETQYF.

This chain connects TRBV7-3 to TRBJ2-2; TCRdb's assignment of TRBD1 cannot be checked, as there is no DNA. The germline CDR1 and CDR2 sequences are SGHTA and FQGTGA. The CDR3 totals 17 residues. The CDR3 spells CASSPFRTGGNTGELFF.

The rearrangement joins TRBV7-3 to TRBJ2-2; TCRdb calls TRBD2, which cannot be checked without DNA. From germline, CDR1 is SGHTA and CDR2 FQGTGA. The CDR3 length is 19 residues. The CDR3 protein is CASSSWTSGGGGSTGELFF. Based on the CDR3 plus reference TRBV7-3 and TRBJ2-2, the full variable domain is GAGVSQTPSNKVTEKGKYVELRCDPISGHTALYWYRQSLGQGPEFLIYFQGTGAADDSGLPNDRFFAVRPEGSVSTLKIQRTERGDSAVYLCASSSWTSGGGGSTGELFFGEGSRLTVL.

CDR3 amino acids: CASSIYKVALHF. The J gene is TRBJ1-6, the V gene TRBV12-3 or TRBV12-4. The CDR3 consists of 12 residues.

The chain has TRBV5-1 and TRBJ1-2; TCRdb reports TRBD1, a call that lacks DNA to check it against. The CDR3 consists of 13 residues. Germline V gives CDR1 SGHRS, CDR2 YFSETQ. The CDR3 here is CASSLSRERGYTF.

This chain uses TRBV6-5 with TRBJ2-7. This CDR3 spans 13 amino acids. Germline V gives CDR1 MNHEY, CDR2 SVGAGI. CDR3 region: CASSPDILGEQYF.

The gene calls are TRBV6-1 and TRBJ1-5. In germline, CDR1 is MNHNS, CDR2 SASEGT. The CDR3 has 16 residues. CDR3 residues: CASSDPNSVGNQPQHF.

The chain couples TRBV4-1 to TRBJ2-7; the TCRdb D gene call, TRBD1, has no DNA to confirm it. This CDR3 region has 15 residues. CDR1 and CDR2 from the germline V gene are MGHRA and YSYEKL. CDR3 region: CASSHFLDRAYEQYF.

The chain employs TRBV29-1 and TRBJ2-7; TCRdb picks TRBD1, but there is no DNA to check that call. Germline CDR1 reads SQVTM; CDR2 reads ANQGSEA. The CDR3 loop spans 12 amino acids. This CDR3 is CSARQGNNEQYF.

This rearrangement joins TRBV5-6 to TRBJ1-5; TCRdb's D call of TRBD1 is untestable without DNA. The CDR3 is 16 residues long. Germline lookup yields CDR1 SGHDT and CDR2 YYEEEE. This CDR3 is CASSFRGEWSYQPQHF.

The chain couples TRBV28 to TRBJ1-5; the TCRdb D gene call, TRBD1, has no DNA to confirm it. The CDR3 is 14 amino acids. Germline values: CDR1 MDHEN, CDR2 SYDVKM. The CDR3 loop is CASNRGVGNQPQHF.

V usage is TRBV12-3 or TRBV12-4 and J usage is TRBJ1-1; the D call of TRBD1 rests on TCRdb alone, since no DNA is present to check it. The CDR3 has 12 amino acids. CDR3: CASSLSDRKAFF.